The 30 T cell receptor beta chains given below trace back to one sample, sequenced in a study of blood T cell repertoires in COVID-19. Here immunoSEQ multiplex PCR was the method, and the copy in TCRdb shows in-frame clones only, minus some. The sample has roughly 150,000 clones, approximately 78% seen once; the top ten hold 9.5% to 13%. The sample consisted of peripheral blood. The origin of the receptors is a man in his 60s who had recovered from COVID-19.

In its sample, this clone was seen a few times. The CDR3 DNA sequence: TGTGCCAGCAGCCCGGTGGGCAGGGGGCCCAACTATGGCTACACCTTC. It is translated as CASSPVGRGPNYGYTF. The chain joins TRBV27 to TRBJ1-2; 8 positions agree with TRBD1. The ends lost 6 bases at V and 2 bases at J; junction bases unmatched: 11. CDR3 size: 16 residues. CDR1 is MNHEY and CDR2 is SMNVEV in the germline V gene (reference sequence).

The chain couples TRBV7-6 to TRBJ2-3; 11 bases are shared with TRBD2. The CDR3 consists of 16 residues. The germline V gene encodes CDR1 SGHVS and CDR2 FNYEAQ. Trimming cost V 4 bases and J 6 bases; bases outside gene matches: 9. The DNA for the CDR3 is TGTGCCAGCAGCTATTTAGCGGGAGGGCGCGTGGATACGCAGTATTTT. This sequence encodes CASSYLAGGRVDTQYF.

The J gene is TRBJ2-7, the V gene TRBV5-1; perhaps TRBD1 as D (6 bases). Looked up from germline, CDR1 is SGHRS and CDR2 is YFSETQ. Between the trimmed V and J ends, which lost 0 bases and 2 bases, there was a span of 15 bases. CDR3 length: 16 amino acids. The CDR3 protein is CASSLGTGRRTYEQYF. CDR3 sequence (DNA): TGCGCCAGCAGCTTGGGCACAGGGAGAAGGACCTACGAGCAGTACTTC.

V gene TRBV3-1 (or the pseudogene TRBV3-2) combines with J gene TRBJ2-1; D remains unclear. The CDR3 is 17 amino acids. Per the germline V gene, CDR1 is LGHDT and CDR2 is YNNKEL (reference sequence). Trimming took 1 base from V and 3 from J, leaving 16 bases between them. The chain's CDR3 is CASSQGSIGGSYNEQFF. In DNA form, the CDR3 reads TGTGCCAGCAGCCAAGGGAGTATAGGCGGAAGCTACAATGAGCAGTTCTTC.

This clone was observed a handful of times. The genes are TRBV27 and TRBJ1-1; D not certain. CDR1 and CDR2 (germline): MNHEY, SMNVEV (reference sequence). V lost 0 bases to trimming and J lost 0 bases, with 5 bases between them. The CDR3 spans 14 residues. The CDR3 is CASSLSEVNTEAFF. DNA for the CDR3: TGTGCCAGCAGTTTATCGGAGGTGAACACTGAAGCTTTCTTT.

This clone appeared a single time. The rearrangement joins TRBV6-5 to TRBJ1-2; TRBD1 matches 7 bases. This CDR3 has 14 amino acids. Per the germline V gene, CDR1 is MNHEY and CDR2 is SVGAGI. Trimming at V came to 5 bases and at J to 4 bases, leaving 7 bases not matched to a gene. CDR3 sequence: CASSTGQDAYGYTF. CDR3 bases: TGTGCCAGCAGTACCGGACAGGACGCCTATGGCTACACCTTC.

The chain joins TRBV2 to TRBJ1-2; D gene ambiguous. CDR1 and CDR2 (germline): SNHLY, FYNNEI. The CDR3 spans 14 residues. The germline V and J ends were trimmed by 4 bases and 2 bases, with 11 bases remaining between them. CDR3 amino acids: CASSVGETNYGYTF. CDR3 DNA: TGTGCCAGCAGTGTCGGGGAGACAAACTATGGCTACACCTTC.

This CDR3 is CASRGTERKNTIYF. CDR3 sequence (DNA): TGTGCCAGCAGGGGGACAGAAAGGAAAAACACCATATATTTT. V gene TRBV6-5 combines with J gene TRBJ1-3, with 7 bases fitting TRBD1. Trimming cost V 6 bases and J 6 bases; bases outside gene matches: 8. Per germline, CDR1 MNHEY and CDR2 SVGAGI. This CDR3 is 14 amino acids long.

The chain carries TRBV27 and TRBJ2-7, with 9 bases aligning to TRBD1. Germline V gives CDR1 MNHEY, CDR2 SMNVEV (reference sequence). The CDR3 length is 15 residues. V dropped 1 base and J dropped 5; count of bases not matched to a gene: 6. CDR3 amino acids: CASSLLGTGLNEQYF. CDR3 nucleotides: TGTGCCAGCAGTTTATTAGGGACAGGGTTAAACGAGCAGTACTTC.

The J gene is TRBJ1-1, the V gene TRBV7-3; no clear D gene. This CDR3 is 13 amino acids long. CDR1 is SGHTA and CDR2 is FQGTGA in the germline V gene. The germline V and J ends were trimmed by 2 bases and 5 bases, with 9 bases remaining between them. The DNA for the CDR3 is TGTGCCAGCAGCTTATTCGCACAGACTGAAGCTTTCTTT. Translation: CASSLFAQTEAFF.

This clone occurred a few times. The V call is TRBV24-1, the J call TRBJ1-2; 7 bases fit TRBD1. The CDR3 runs to 15 residues. The junction had 8 bases not matched to a gene; V was cut back by 3 bases and J by 5 bases. Germline V CDR1 and CDR2: KGHDR, SFDVKD. The CDR3 loop is CATSDGQGDPYGYTF. CDR3 DNA sequence: TGTGCCACCAGTGATGGGCAGGGGGACCCTTATGGCTACACCTTC.

This clone has a single count. The chain carries TRBV28 and TRBJ1-6; 11 bases align to TRBD1. Germline CDR1 MDHEN, CDR2 SYDVKM. CDR3 size: 15 residues. Trimming took 2 bases from V and 7 from J; bases not matched to a gene: 1. The CDR3 loop reads CASSLGTGGNSPLHF. The DNA of the CDR3 is TGTGCCAGCAGTTTAGGGACAGGGGGGAATTCACCCCTCCACTTT.

The rearrangement uses TRBV19 and TRBJ1-1, with D possibly matching TRBD1 (5 bases). Trimming removed 3 bases at V and 7 bases at J, with 15 bases between. The CDR3 spans 14 residues. Germline values: CDR1 LNHDA, CDR2 SQIVND (reference sequence). The CDR3 spells CASSITGVPLEAFF. CDR3 sequence (DNA): TGTGCCAGTAGTATCACAGGCGTACCTCTTGAAGCTTTCTTT.

The rearrangement joins TRBV19 to TRBJ2-2; 9 bases map to TRBD2. The germline V gene has CDR1 LNHDA and CDR2 SQIVND (reference sequence). Germline trimming cut 5 bases from V and 5 bases from J; bases unmatched to any gene: 6. This CDR3 has 15 amino acids. CDR3 sequence reads: CASSQNSGGTGELFF. CDR3 DNA: TGTGCCAGTAGTCAGAATAGCGGGGGTACCGGGGAGCTGTTTTTT.

This chain joins TRBV4-3 and TRBJ1-1; D is possibly TRBD1 (6 bases). Trimming stripped 0 bases from V and 10 bases from J, with 12 bases between. The CDR3 covers 13 residues. Germline values: CDR1 LGHNA, CDR2 YSLEER. CDR3 DNA: TGCGCCAGCAGCCAAGAAAGGGACATTGGAGCTTTCTTT. Residues: CASSQERDIGAFF.

This clone came up once. The chain links TRBV29-1 to TRBJ2-3, with D maybe TRBD2 (5 bases). Trimming pared 4 bases from V and 3 bases from J, leaving 14 bases between. The CDR3 is 14 amino acids. Germline-derived CDR1 and CDR2 are SQVTM and ANQGSEA. The CDR3 loop is CSVGAPGNTDTQYF. In DNA, the CDR3 is TGCAGCGTTGGGGCTCCCGGGAATACAGATACGCAGTATTTT.

The count of this clone is one. The chain links TRBV28 to TRBJ2-7; tentative D call: TRBD2 (6 bases). Trimming shortened V by 3 bases and J by 5 bases, and 20 bases separated the two germline ends. Germline assignment: CDR1 MDHEN and CDR2 SYDVKM. CDR3 length: 16 residues. CDR3 in amino acids: CASSLNPGTPRDEQYF. Here the CDR3 DNA reads TGTGCCAGCAGTTTGAACCCCGGGACTCCCAGAGACGAGCAGTACTTC.

This clone appeared a few times. The rearrangement joins TRBV6-5 to TRBJ1-3; 9 bases are shared with TRBD1. The germline V gene has CDR1 MNHEY and CDR2 SVGAGI. The ends lost 6 bases at V and 4 bases at J; junction bases unmatched: 7. The CDR3 covers 15 residues. CDR3 protein: CASSAWTGEGNTIYF. The CDR3, as DNA: TGTGCCAGCAGCGCATGGACAGGGGAAGGAAACACCATATATTTT.

The chain carries TRBV5-1 and TRBJ2-7, with TRBD1 matching over 8 bases. Germline-derived CDR1 and CDR2 are SGHRS and YFSETQ. The CDR3 consists of 15 residues. J lost 4 bases, V lost 4 bases, and 10 bases had no gene match. CDR3 region: CASSLDTGQGYEQYF. CDR3 DNA sequence: TGCGCCAGCAGCCTCGATACCGGACAGGGTTACGAGCAGTACTTC.

The DNA for the CDR3 is TGTGCCAGCAGCTTACCAGGCAGGGATTCGTATGGCTACACCTTC. It is translated as CASSLPGRDSYGYTF. The chain combines TRBV7-9 with TRBJ1-2; D may be TRBD1 (5 bases). This CDR3 has 15 residues. The ends were cut back, 2 bases at V and 5 bases at J, with 15 bases in the middle. Germline V gives CDR1 SEHNR, CDR2 FQNEAQ (reference sequence).

The chain couples TRBV7-9 to TRBJ2-1; possible D gene TRBD1, 6 bases. This CDR3 has 15 residues. Trimming pared 5 bases from V and 0 bases from J, leaving 11 bases between. CDR1 and CDR2 (germline): SEHNR, FQNEAQ (reference sequence). CDR3: CASSLKDSSYNEQFF. The CDR3 DNA reads TGTGCCAGCAGCCTAAAGGACAGCTCCTACAATGAGCAGTTCTTC.

This chain connects TRBV5-6 to TRBJ1-1; D ambiguous. This CDR3 contains 13 residues. V shed 7 bases and J shed 2 bases, with 12 bases lying between them. Germline-derived CDR1 and CDR2 are SGHDT and YYEEEE. CDR3 protein: CASLRGRNTEAFF. CDR3 nucleotides: TGTGCCAGCCTTCGAGGGCGAAACACTGAAGCTTTCTTT.

The J gene is TRBJ2-1, the V gene TRBV28; 7 bases agree with TRBD1. Trimming cost V 5 bases and J 8 bases; bases outside gene matches: 15. Germline assignment: CDR1 MDHEN and CDR2 SYDVKM. The CDR3 loop spans 16 amino acids. CDR3 in DNA: TGTGCCAGCAGTCCGAGACCAGGGACCCAGGGGGATGAGCAGTTCTTC. This sequence encodes CASSPRPGTQGDEQFF.

The V call is TRBV7-9, the J call TRBJ2-4; D may be TRBD2 (5 bases). In germline, CDR1 is SEHNR, CDR2 FQNEAQ (reference sequence). The V gene lost 5 bases and the J gene lost 0 bases, with 11 bases spanning the gap. The CDR3 contains 15 residues. In DNA form, the CDR3 reads TGTGCCAGCAGCCCCGACTACCTAGCCAAAAACATTCAGTACTTC. Its protein product is CASSPDYLAKNIQYF.

The chain combines TRBV28 with TRBJ2-1, with 10 positions matching TRBD2. The junction had 5 bases not matched to a gene; V was cut back by 8 bases and J by 4 bases. There are 14 residues in the CDR3. Germline V gene lookup returns CDR1 MDHEN and CDR2 SYDVKM. The CDR3 here is CASLLAGMYNEQFF. CDR3 coding DNA: TGTGCCAGCTTACTAGCGGGGATGTACAATGAGCAGTTCTTC.

The chain employs TRBV30 and TRBJ2-7; 10 positions match TRBD2. CDR3 length equals 15 residues. Germline values: CDR1 GTSNPN, CDR2 SVGIG (reference sequence). Unmatched junction bases numbered 10, after V lost 3 bases and J lost 5 bases. DNA for the CDR3: TGTGCCTGGAGACTTAAGGTAGCGGGGGGAGACGAGCAGTACTTC. Its protein is CAWRLKVAGGDEQYF.

The J gene is TRBJ2-3, the V gene TRBV6-5; no firm D call. Germline V gene data show CDR1 as MNHEY and CDR2 as SVGAGI. V lost 8 bases, J lost 0 bases, and 15 bases lay in between. The CDR3 covers 15 residues. The CDR3, as DNA: TGTGCCAGCCACCCTTCTTTTACTAGCACAGATACGCAGTATTTT. Encoded protein: CASHPSFTSTDTQYF.

CDR3 residues: CASSGGLAGGTDTQYF. CDR3 bases: TGTGCCAGCAGTGGGGGACTAGCGGGGGGCACAGATACGCAGTATTTT. The rearrangement joins TRBV2 to TRBJ2-3; 14 bases align to TRBD2. J was trimmed by 1 base and V by 4 bases; bases with no gene match: 1. The germline CDR1 and CDR2 sequences are SNHLY and FYNNEI. The CDR3 length is 16 residues.

The chain is built from TRBV4-2 and TRBJ2-3; perhaps TRBD2 as D (5 bases). The CDR3 is made up of 15 amino acids. Trimming pared 4 bases from V and 3 bases from J, leaving 14 bases between. CDR1 LGHNA and CDR2 YNFKEQ come from the germline V gene. CDR3 DNA sequence: TGTGCCAGCAGCCTCTCCTCTGGGAGTACAGATACGCAGTATTTT. It codes for CASSLSSGSTDTQYF.

This clone was picked up a small number of times. The rearrangement links TRBV3-1 (or the pseudogene TRBV3-2) to TRBJ1-2; D is unclear. The germline V gene has CDR1 LGHDT and CDR2 YNNKEL (reference sequence). Deletions cut 0 bases from V and 8 bases from J, with 13 bases between. There are 14 residues in the CDR3. The CDR3: CASSQDGEKGGYTF. For the CDR3, the DNA is TGTGCCAGCAGCCAAGACGGGGAAAAAGGCGGCTACACCTTC.